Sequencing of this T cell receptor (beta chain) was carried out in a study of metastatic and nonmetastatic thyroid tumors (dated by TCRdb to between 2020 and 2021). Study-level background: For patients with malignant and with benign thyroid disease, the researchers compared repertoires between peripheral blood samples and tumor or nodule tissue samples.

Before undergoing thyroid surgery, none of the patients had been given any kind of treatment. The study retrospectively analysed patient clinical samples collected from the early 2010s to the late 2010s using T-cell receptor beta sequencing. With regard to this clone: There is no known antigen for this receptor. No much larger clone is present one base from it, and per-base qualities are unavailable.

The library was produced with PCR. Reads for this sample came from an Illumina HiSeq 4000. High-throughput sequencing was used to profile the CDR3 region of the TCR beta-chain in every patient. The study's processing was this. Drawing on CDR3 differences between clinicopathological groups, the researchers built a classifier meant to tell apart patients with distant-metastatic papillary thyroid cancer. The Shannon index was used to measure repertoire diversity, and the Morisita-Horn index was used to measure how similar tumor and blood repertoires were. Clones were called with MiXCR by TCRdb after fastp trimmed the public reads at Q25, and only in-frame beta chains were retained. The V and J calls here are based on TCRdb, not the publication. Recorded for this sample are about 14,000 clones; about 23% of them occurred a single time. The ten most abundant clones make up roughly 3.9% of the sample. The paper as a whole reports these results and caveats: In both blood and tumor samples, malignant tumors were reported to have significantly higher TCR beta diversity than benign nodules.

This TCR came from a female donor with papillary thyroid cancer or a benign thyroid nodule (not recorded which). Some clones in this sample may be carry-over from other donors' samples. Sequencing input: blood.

The nucleotide sequence is given as TGCAGTGCCTGGACCCCTAACTATGGCTACACCTTC. It translates as CSAWTPNYGYTF. In this chain, TRBV20-1 is recombined with TRBJ1-2; the D gene cannot be resolved reliably. From the cysteine up to the phenylalanine, the CDR3 has a length of 12 residues. The CDR3 DNA has 36 bases and is translated from base 1. Trimming at the junction amounts to 6 bases on V and 0 bases on J, and the germline ends lie 8 bases apart. Via the germline V gene (reference sequence), CDR1 is DFQATT and CDR2 SNEGSKA.